The 30 T cell receptor beta chains below were found in one sample sequenced in a study of molecular identifiers for immune sequencing clone quantification. MiXCR was run by TCRdb on the PCR reads, yielding one entry per CDR3 protein. Among 80,000 to 100,000 distinct CDR3 sequences listed, about 24% were seen once. The sequencing sample was made of naive CD8+ T cells from blood, with Jurkat cell RNA spiked in. The subset is: FACS-sorted CD8+CD4-CCR7+CD45RA+ naive T cells. The origin of the receptors is a human donor in good health. Some libraries in this study had Jurkat cell RNA spiked in.

This clonotype came up many times. The chain is built from TRBV30 and TRBJ2-5, with no clear D. The germline gives CDR1 GTSNPN, CDR2 SVGIG (reference sequence). CDR3 length equals 13 residues. Trimming stripped 7 bases from V and 1 base from J, with 13 bases between. CDR3 in amino acids: CALLTTSQETQYF. DNA for the CDR3: TGTGCCTTGCTTACGACCTCCCAAGAGACCCAGTACTTC.

Many counts were recorded for this clonotype. The chain is built from TRBV29-1 and TRBJ2-5; TRBD1 agrees at 9 bases. V lost 6 bases and J lost 5; bases outside the gene matches: 7. The CDR3 is 13 residues long. The germline V gene has CDR1 SQVTM and CDR2 ANQGSEA. The CDR3 spells CSVTGTGKETQYF. The CDR3 region has the DNA TGCAGCGTGACCGGGACAGGGAAGGAGACCCAGTACTTC.

The V call is TRBV20-1, the J call TRBJ2-1; D not resolved. Between the trimmed V and J ends, which lost 0 bases and 6 bases, there was a span of 6 bases. The germline V gene encodes CDR1 DFQATT and CDR2 SNEGSKA (reference sequence). This CDR3 is 12 amino acids long. This CDR3 reads CSARDGGNEQFF. CDR3 nucleotides: TGCAGTGCTAGAGATGGCGGCAATGAGCAGTTCTTC.

This clonotype appeared many times. The gene calls are TRBV5-6 and TRBJ1-1; D gene uncertain. CDR1 and CDR2 from the germline V gene are SGHDT and YYEEEE. CDR3 length: 13 amino acids. Trimming stripped 3 bases from V and 0 bases from J, with 6 bases between. The CDR3 spells CASSWGLNTEAFF. CDR3 nucleotides: TGTGCCAGCAGCTGGGGATTGAACACTGAAGCTTTCTTT.

This clonotype was detected many times. This chain joins TRBV13 and TRBJ2-7, with TRBD2 matching 9 bases. Germline values: CDR1 PRHDT, CDR2 FYEKMQ (reference sequence). J gave up 2 bases and V 5 bases, and 10 bases lay outside the gene matches. There are 16 residues in the CDR3. CDR3 protein: CASSTSAGGFTYEQYF. CDR3 bases: TGTGCCAGCAGCACCTCAGCGGGGGGTTTCACCTACGAGCAGTACTTC.

This clonotype came up many times. The CDR3 region is CSAKKGAASSQPQHF. The CDR3 DNA reads TGCAGTGCGAAAAAGGGGGCTGCCTCGAGTCAGCCCCAGCATTTT. The chain combines TRBV20-1 with TRBJ1-5, with TRBD1 matching over 7 bases. CDR3 size: 15 residues. Trimming removed 6 bases from V and 6 bases from J; junction bases left unmatched: 14. Germline CDR1 DFQATT, CDR2 SNEGSKA (reference sequence).

This chain connects TRBV4-3 to TRBJ2-7; perhaps TRBD1 as D (6 bases). The CDR3 is 15 amino acids. The V end lost 0 bases, the J end lost 4 bases, and 13 bases lay between the germline ends. Germline-derived CDR1 and CDR2 are LGHNA and YSLEER. The CDR3 bases are TGCGCCAGCAGCCAAGATAAGACAGGAGCATACGAGCAGTACTTC. This codes for CASSQDKTGAYEQYF.

This clonotype was counted at least ten times. The CDR3 spells CASSYGPPAEQFF. The CDR3 DNA is TGTGCCAGCAGTTACGGTCCCCCTGCGGAGCAGTTCTTC. The rearrangement links TRBV6-5 to TRBJ2-1; D remains unclear. The CDR3 contains 13 residues. V gave up 2 bases and J gave up 10 bases, with 12 bases separating them. Germline CDR1 and CDR2: MNHEY and SVGAGI.

This clonotype was detected many times. The chain uses TRBV19 and TRBJ2-7; 10 nucleotides match TRBD2. This CDR3 region has 15 residues. CDR1 LNHDA and CDR2 SQIVND come from the germline V gene (reference sequence). The J segment lost 2 bases and the V segment lost 3 bases, leaving 4 bases of the junction unmatched. The CDR3 region is CASSIAAGGTYEQYF. In DNA, the CDR3 is TGTGCCAGTAGTATTGCAGCGGGGGGGACCTACGAGCAGTACTTC.

With respect to this clonotype: Sequence at one end of the junction differs from germline and may be a read error. The rearrangement joins TRBV6-1 to TRBJ2-2, with D possibly TRBD2 on 5 matching bases. The CDR3 runs 9 residues. Per the germline V gene, CDR1 is MNHNS and CDR2 is SASEGT. The CDR3 nucleotides read TGCGGTAGCACCGGGGAGCTGTCTTTT. It encodes CGSTGELSF.

About this clonotype: This may be a read error: a much more frequent sequence differs by one nucleotide. The J gene is TRBJ1-1, the V gene TRBV6-6; D perhaps matches TRBD1 (6 bases). CDR1 MNHNY and CDR2 SVGAGI come from the germline V gene (reference sequence). The V end lost 7 bases, the J end lost 5 bases, and 17 bases lay between the germline ends. CDR3 length: 14 residues. The DNA of the CDR3 is TGTGCCAGCACCCAGCGGGGGGCGAGGACTGAAGCTTTCTTT. This sequence encodes CASTQRGARTEAFF.

The sample holds many counts of this clonotype. J is TRBJ1-5 and V is TRBV5-6; D is possibly TRBD1 (6 bases). Trimming removed 7 bases from V and 6 bases from J, with 20 bases in between. This CDR3 is 15 amino acids long. Germline values: CDR1 SGHDT, CDR2 YYEEEE. The CDR3 nucleotides are TGTGCCAGCCCCATTTTAACAGGGTGCCGTCAGCCCCAGCATTTT. It codes for CASPILTGCRQPQHF.

Notes on this clonotype: It may be a read error: a sequence one base away is much more abundant. V usage is TRBV28 and J usage is TRBJ2-5, with D tentatively TRBD1 (6 bases). Germline CDR1 is MDHEN and CDR2 is SYDVKM. This CDR3 region has 14 residues. As DNA, the CDR3 is TGTGTCAGCAGTTTAGGGGACACACAAGAGACCCAGTACTTC. Protein product: CVSSLGDTQETQYF.

The CDR3 is CASSILFRTVSGNTIYF. The CDR3 DNA follows: TGTGCCAGTAGTATTCTTTTCCGGACAGTCTCTGGAAACACCATATATTTT. The chain is built from TRBV19 and TRBJ1-3; the D gene is possibly TRBD1 (6 bases). Germline V gives CDR1 LNHDA, CDR2 SQIVND (reference sequence). The CDR3 is made up of 17 amino acids. Between the trimmed V and J ends, which lost 3 bases and 0 bases, there was a span of 15 bases.

This clonotype was seen repeatedly, ten times or more. The V call is TRBV6-2 or TRBV6-3, the J call TRBJ2-7, with 10 bases that match TRBD1. Germline assignment: CDR1 MNHEY and CDR2 SVGEGT. The CDR3 totals 16 residues. The J segment lost 4 bases and the V segment lost 4 bases, leaving 10 bases of the junction unmatched. The chain's CDR3 is CASSSHRTGGMYEQYF. CDR3 bases: TGTGCCAGCAGTTCTCACAGGACAGGGGGGATGTACGAGCAGTACTTC.

This clonotype was detected ten times or more. The chain carries TRBV29-1 and TRBJ2-2, with D uncertain. The CDR3 is made up of 15 amino acids. The ends were cut back, 2 bases at V and 0 bases at J, with 10 bases in the middle. The germline V gene has CDR1 SQVTM and CDR2 ANQGSEA. This CDR3 reads CSVESALANTGELFF. Written as DNA, the CDR3 is TGCAGCGTTGAATCGGCACTCGCGAACACCGGGGAGCTGTTTTTT.

This clonotype was seen only once. With a much larger clone just one base away, this may be a read error. The chain links TRBV13 to TRBJ1-5; tentative D call: TRBD1 (5 bases). The tail of the sequence fits TRBJ2-3 better, so the J call may be wrong. Germline CDR1 PRHDT, CDR2 FYEKMQ (reference sequence). This CDR3 comprises 16 residues. CDR3 in amino acids: CASSLGHTRANQPQYF. CDR3 DNA: TGTGCCAGCAGCCTAGGACACACTCGGGCCAATCAGCCCCAGTATTTT.

This chain's CDR3 is CASSPKVSADTNSNYGYTF. CDR3 bases: TGTGCCAGCAGTCCCAAGGTCAGCGCGGACACAAATTCTAACTATGGCTACACCTTC. V gene TRBV12-3 or TRBV12-4 combines with J gene TRBJ1-2; D is perhaps TRBD1 (5 bases). CDR3 length: 19 amino acids. Trimming removed 5 bases at V and 0 bases at J, with 25 bases between.

V and J are TRBV19 and TRBJ1-2; D gene ambiguous. The V gene's germline CDR1 is LNHDA and CDR2 SQIVND (reference sequence). This CDR3 is built from 13 residues. Trimming pared 6 bases from V and 0 bases from J, leaving 8 bases between. As DNA, the CDR3 is TGTGCCAGTAGCCCGCCAGCTAACTATGGCTACACCTTC. Translated: CASSPPANYGYTF.

At least ten counts were recorded for this clonotype. This chain links TRBV28 with TRBJ1-5; no clear D gene. Germline assignment: CDR1 MDHEN and CDR2 SYDVKM. This CDR3 spans 15 amino acids. The V and J ends lost 3 bases and 4 bases respectively, with 13 bases between them. In DNA, the CDR3 is TGTGCCAGCAGTTTGTGGGGAGAAGAGAATCAGCCCCAGCATTTT. As protein: CASSLWGEENQPQHF.

In this sample, this clonotype turned up many times. The chain has TRBV7-6 and TRBJ2-7; TRBD2 matches at 11 bases. The CDR3 has 15 residues. Germline V gene sequence: CDR1 SGHVS, CDR2 FNYEAQ. V lost 5 bases to trimming and J lost 2 bases; unmatched junction nucleotides: 5. CDR3 amino acids: CASSILAGDPYEQYF. CDR3 sequence (DNA): TGTGCCAGCAGCATACTAGCGGGAGACCCCTACGAGCAGTACTTC. The full variable domain, completed using reference TRBV7-6 and TRBJ2-7, is GAGVSQSPRYKVTKRGQDVALRCDPISGHVSLYWYRQALGQGPEFLTYFNYEAQQDKSGLPNDRFSAERPEGSISTLTIQRTEQRDSAMYRCASSILAGDPYEQYFGPGTRLTVT.

The CDR3 DNA is TGCAGTGTAAAAAGGAGGGTGTCCTTGGACGAGCAGTACTTC. Translation gives CSVKRRVSLDEQYF. The gene calls are TRBV20-1 and TRBJ2-7, with D perhaps matching TRBD2 (6 bases). Trimming shortened V by 7 bases and J by 5 bases, and 21 bases separated the two germline ends. Per the germline V gene, CDR1 is DFQATT and CDR2 is SNEGSKA (reference sequence). This CDR3 has 14 residues.

This clonotype showed up many times. V is TRBV6-2 or TRBV6-3 and J is TRBJ2-2, with D perhaps TRBD1 (6 bases). Trimming removed 2 bases from V and 1 base from J, with 17 bases in between. CDR3 length: 18 amino acids. The germline CDR1 and CDR2 sequences are MNHEY and SVGEGT. The CDR3 DNA is TGTGCCAGCAGTTACCAAGCCAATACAGGGAGGAACACCGGGGAGCTGTTTTTT. The encoded protein is CASSYQANTGRNTGELFF.

This clonotype has a count of ten or more. The V call is TRBV7-9, the J call TRBJ2-7; the D is unclear. Germline V gene lookup returns CDR1 SEHNR and CDR2 FQNEAQ (reference sequence). The CDR3 consists of 14 residues. The V and J ends lost 0 bases and 0 bases respectively, with 6 bases between them. CDR3 residues: CASSLAWSSYEQYF. The CDR3 DNA reads TGTGCCAGCAGCTTAGCCTGGAGCTCCTACGAGCAGTACTTC.

This clonotype was detected only once. A much more abundant neighbour one base away suggests this may be a read error. Lacking the conserved final phenylalanine or tryptophan, this CDR3 likely reflects a read error. V usage is TRBV5-1 and J usage is TRBJ2-6; D might be TRBD1 (7 bases). CDR3 length: 16 residues. The germline V and J ends were trimmed by 7 bases and 0 bases, with 14 bases remaining between them. The germline gives CDR1 SGHRS, CDR2 YFSETQ. The CDR3 region has the DNA TGCGCCAGCGCGGGGACAGAGACCTCTGGGGCCAACGTCCTGACTTCC. It yields the protein CASAGTETSGANVLTS.

V usage is TRBV19 and J usage is TRBJ1-4; D gene unclear. This CDR3 has 11 amino acids. From germline, CDR1 is LNHDA and CDR2 SQIVND (reference sequence). CDR3 nucleotide sequence: TGTGCTGCCGCAGGTGATGAAAAACTGTTTTTT. Translation gives CAAAGDEKLFF.

Remarks on this clonotype: A much more abundant neighbour one base away suggests this may be a read error. This chain uses TRBV4-1 with TRBJ2-7, with TRBD1 matching over 7 bases. The germline V gene encodes CDR1 MGHRA and CDR2 YSYEKL. The CDR3 covers 15 residues. CDR3 DNA: TGCGACAGCAGCTCGCGCACCGGGACAGAGTACGAGCAGTACTTC. Its protein is CDSSSRTGTEYEQYF.

The chain couples TRBV4-2 to TRBJ2-1; 10 bases match TRBD2. Trimming cost V 1 base and J 4 bases; bases outside gene matches: 13. This CDR3 has 19 residues. CDR1 and CDR2 from the germline V gene are LGHNA and YNFKEQ. CDR3 amino acids: CASSQGLSRTSGIYNEQFF. CDR3 DNA sequence: TGTGCCAGCAGCCAAGGGCTCTCTCGAACTAGCGGGATTTACAATGAGCAGTTCTTC.

This clonotype was recorded many times. The chain joins TRBV13 to TRBJ2-7, with 7 nucleotides matching TRBD1. The V gene end was trimmed by 5 bases and the J gene end by 3 bases; junction bases not matched to a gene: 4. The CDR3 has 13 residues. Germline V CDR1 and CDR2: PRHDT, FYEKMQ (reference sequence). The CDR3 bases are TGTGCCAGCAGCCCAGGGGACAGCTACGAGCAGTACTTC. This encodes CASSPGDSYEQYF.

The chain couples TRBV12-3 or TRBV12-4 to TRBJ1-5; TRBD1 might be the D (5 bases). The CDR3 length is 15 residues. Trimming cost V 11 bases and J 4 bases, with 21 bases left between them. CDR3 nucleotides: TGTGCCCGCGCGCCCCGGGGGGGGGGGAATCAGCCCCAGCATTTT. Translating it yields CARAPRGGGNQPQHF.